These 9 T cell receptor beta chains were sequenced from one sample in a study of shared clonotypes between healthy human individuals. Repertoires were generated with immunoSEQ multiplex PCR, while TCRdb's copy carries only in-frame clones and drops some. In the table there are roughly 2.5 million clones, around nine tenths of which are singletons. Material for sequencing was naive CD4+ T cells sorted from blood. Documented subset: CD45RA+ positively selected. The receptors originated from a man aged 18 to 29 in good health.

V gene TRBV5-4 combines with J gene TRBJ2-7; no reliable D call. Per the germline V gene, CDR1 is SGHNT and CDR2 is YYREEE (reference sequence). V was cut by 4 bases and J by 6 bases, with 17 bases left in between. This CDR3 is built from 14 residues. The CDR3 here is CASSRMGNSGEQYF. Here the CDR3 DNA reads TGTGCCAGCAGCCGGATGGGGAATTCAGGCGAGCAGTACTTC.

This chain uses TRBV2 with TRBJ1-1; no firm D call. Trimming took 6 bases from V and 7 from J, leaving 18 bases between them. Germline CDR1 reads SNHLY; CDR2 reads FYNNEI. The CDR3 contains 14 residues. DNA for the CDR3: TGTGCCAGCAGCTCCACTATAACGGGGTATGAAGCTTTCTTT. Its protein is CASSSTITGYEAFF.

This chain links TRBV7-2 with TRBJ2-7; tentatively, D is TRBD2 (5 bases). V shed 0 bases and J shed 2 bases, with 8 bases lying between them. Per germline, CDR1 SGHTA and CDR2 FQGNSA. This CDR3 region has 14 residues. The CDR3 spells CASSLARVTYEQYF. Written as DNA, the CDR3 is TGTGCCAGCAGCTTAGCGAGGGTAACCTACGAGCAGTACTTC.

The J gene is TRBJ2-4, the V gene TRBV2, with 7 bases aligning to TRBD1. CDR3 length equals 16 residues. Unmatched junction bases numbered 4, after V lost 2 bases and J lost 0 bases. In germline, CDR1 is SNHLY, CDR2 FYNNEI. The CDR3: CASSEHRGLAKNIQYF. CDR3 DNA: TGTGCCAGCAGTGAACACAGGGGATTAGCCAAAAACATTCAGTACTTC. The full variable domain, its missing parts supplied by reference TRBV2 and TRBJ2-4, is EPEVTQTPSHQVTQMGQEVILRCVPISNHLYFYWYRQILGQKVEFLVSFYNNEISEKSEIFDDQFSVERPDGSNFTLKIRSTKLEDSAMYFCASSEHRGLAKNIQYFGAGTRLSVL.

The V call is TRBV7-9, the J call TRBJ2-2; TRBD1 might be the D (6 bases). The CDR3 runs to 15 residues. With 3 bases removed from V and 3 bases from J, the gap between germline ends came to 11 bases. Germline CDR1 is SEHNR and CDR2 is FQNEAQ (reference sequence). CDR3 sequence reads: CASSLGTGYTGELFF. The CDR3 coding sequence is TGTGCCAGCAGCTTGGGTACAGGGTACACCGGGGAGCTGTTTTTT.

The CDR3 DNA reads TGTGCCTGGAACAGGGCTAGCACAGATACGCAGTATTTT. Encoded protein: CAWNRASTDTQYF. The chain is built from TRBV30 and TRBJ2-3; D is possibly TRBD1 (6 bases). The ends were cut back, 4 bases at V and 0 bases at J, with 8 bases in the middle. The CDR3 extends over 13 amino acids. The germline gives CDR1 GTSNPN, CDR2 SVGIG (reference sequence).

V and J are TRBV7-2 and TRBJ1-4; no firm D call. Trimming shortened V by 2 bases and J by 0 bases, and 10 bases separated the two germline ends. The CDR3 length is 16 residues. Per the germline V gene, CDR1 is SGHTA and CDR2 is FQGNSA. DNA of the CDR3: TGTGCCAGCAGCTTACCTCTCTTTGCAACTAATGAAAAACTGTTTTTT. It yields the protein CASSLPLFATNEKLFF.

The genes are TRBV5-5 and TRBJ1-2; 8 bases align to TRBD1. Germline CDR1 SGHKS, CDR2 YYEKEE (reference sequence). V lost 0 bases, J lost 5 bases, and 6 bases stayed unmatched. The CDR3 contains 15 residues. CDR3 residues: CASSLGTGQGYGYTF. The CDR3 nucleotides read TGTGCCAGCAGCTTGGGGACAGGGCAGGGGTATGGCTACACCTTC.

The gene calls are TRBV25-1 and TRBJ1-1; unclear D gene. V was pared by 7 bases and J by 0 bases, with 9 bases between. The CDR3 has 13 residues. The V gene's germline CDR1 is MGHDK and CDR2 SYGVNS. The CDR3 reads CASKLSLNTEAFF. For the CDR3, the DNA is TGTGCCAGCAAGCTCAGCCTGAACACTGAAGCTTTCTTT.